This T cell receptor (beta chain) was retrieved from a study of graft-versus-host responses after intestinal transplantation (dated by TCRdb to the early 2020s). For the wider study: Recipients received multivisceral, liver-intestinal, or isolated intestinal transplants. Alloreactive clones were identified by sequencing pre-transplant mixed lymphocyte reaction products and comparing them with unstimulated pre-transplant donor and recipient T cells. After intestinal transplantation, graft-versus-host and host-versus-graft alloreactive T cell clones in the graft, circulation and bone marrow were tracked using bulk TCR-beta CDR3 sequencing. Anti-thymocyte globulin induction was given to all recipients, followed by maintenance tacrolimus and steroids for 2 to 4 years. Donor T cell macrochimerism was defined as a peak of at least 4% donor T cells among recipient peripheral blood mononuclear cells. The cohort enrolled about two dozen intestinal transplant recipients, one of whom was a retransplant, and a few patients without pretransplant specimens were excluded. Rather than being sequenced by the commercial service, samples from a few later patients were sequenced in-house on an Illumina MiSeq and processed with MiXCR.

The receptor library was made with the immunoSEQ multiplex PCR assay. For most patients, genomic DNA was isolated with the Qiagen DNeasy Blood and Tissue Kit and sent frozen to Adaptive Biotechnologies for TCR sequencing. For most patients, high-throughput TCR-beta CDR3 sequencing of genomic DNA was performed by Adaptive Biotechnologies. In the source study's methods: TCR sequencing data were retrieved from Adaptive's ImmunoSEQ software for roughly 20 patients, whereas three other patients were processed with MiXCR and VDJtools. CD4 versus CD8 sorting errors were corrected by removing sequences found in both subsets at a frequency ratio below 5:1. CDR3 nucleotide sequences shared between donor and recipient were removed because their origin could not be assigned. At least 2-fold expansion over unstimulated cells and a minimum CFSE-low frequency of 0.002% (template counts) or 0.001% (read counts) were required for clones to be classified as alloreactive. Clones detected in sequenced pre-transplant spleen, lymph node, or MLR CFSE-low populations of the donor or recipient were defined as mappable. The cumulative frequency of alloreactive clones was calculated as a percentage of all sequences, weighted by copy number. The immuneACCESS repertoire file appears here via TCRdb, limited to in-frame rearrangements. These files lack a portion of the clones; in checked studies, under half of the deficit traces to unresolved V genes, and the cause of the others is not known. V, J and clone size are taken as reported in that table, and D and trimming were inferred from the DNA itself. The sample has approximately 130,000 clones on record, 85% to 95% of them singletons. Approximately 0.17% of the sample goes to the ten largest clones.

The sample's time point label is to be understood as: cells obtained before transplantation from donor or recipient. CD3+CD4+ and CD3+CD8+ populations were FACS-sorted from unstimulated pre-transplant donor and recipient cells taken from spleen or lymph nodes. To note about this clone: The specificity of this receptor is unknown. Base qualities are not at hand, and no much larger clone is one base apart.

What the work shows at the level of the full study, not this receptor alone: Early after transplant, peak levels of circulating GvH clones were associated with declines in HvG clones. GvH clones turned up in recipient bone marrow, with some appearing earlier in ileal mucosa or blood, a pattern consistent with an intestinal mucosal origin. In patients with donor T cell macrochimerism, the allografts had high GvH to HvG T cell clonal ratios. The conclusions were limited by the relatively low number and heterogeneity of the intestinal transplant patients.

This TCR was recovered from a human donor who received an intestinal transplant. The sample consisted of unstimulated CD4+ T cells sorted from spleen or lymph node cells, taken before intestinal transplant.

The sequenced DNA: TGTGCCAGCAGGACAGGGTACACCGGGGAGCTGTTTTTT. Translation gives CASRTGYTGELFF. This chain joins TRBV2 to TRBJ2-2, and 7 junctional nucleotides match TRBD1. From the cysteine up to the phenylalanine, the CDR3 has a length of 13 residues. Just CDR3 DNA is preserved here, 39 bases in frame from base 1. As encoded in the germline V gene, CDR1 is SNHLY while CDR2 is FYNNEI. V loses 6 bases at its end and J loses 3 bases; junction bases beyond the gene matches: 1.